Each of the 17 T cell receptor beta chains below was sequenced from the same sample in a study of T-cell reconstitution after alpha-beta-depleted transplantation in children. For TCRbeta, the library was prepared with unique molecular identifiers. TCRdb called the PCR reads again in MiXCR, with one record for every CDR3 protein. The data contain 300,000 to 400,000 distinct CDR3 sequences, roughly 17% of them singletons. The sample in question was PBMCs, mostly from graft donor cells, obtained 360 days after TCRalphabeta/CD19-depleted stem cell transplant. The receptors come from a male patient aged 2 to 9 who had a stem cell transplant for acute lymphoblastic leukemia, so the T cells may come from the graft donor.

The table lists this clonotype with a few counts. In DNA form, the CDR3 reads TGCGCCAGCAGCCAAGAAGGGGGGTTGGGGTTCTTCTATGGCTACACCTTC. It specifies CASSQEGGLGFFYGYTF. The chain has TRBV4-1 and TRBJ1-2, with D possibly TRBD1 on 6 matching bases. The CDR3 length is 17 residues. With 0 bases removed from V and 4 bases from J, the gap between germline ends came to 18 bases. The germline V gene encodes CDR1 MGHRA and CDR2 YSYEKL.

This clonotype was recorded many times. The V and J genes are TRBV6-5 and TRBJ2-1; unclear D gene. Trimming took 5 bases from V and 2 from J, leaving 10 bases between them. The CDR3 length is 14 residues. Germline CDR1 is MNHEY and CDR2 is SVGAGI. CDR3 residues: CASSNTHPYNEQFF. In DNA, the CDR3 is TGTGCCAGCAGTAACACCCATCCCTACAATGAGCAGTTCTTC.

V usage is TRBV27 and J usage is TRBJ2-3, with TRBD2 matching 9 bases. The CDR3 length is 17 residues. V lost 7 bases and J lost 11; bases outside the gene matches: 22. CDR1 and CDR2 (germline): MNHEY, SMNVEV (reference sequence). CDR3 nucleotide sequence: TGTGCCAGCACTGGTCGTGCGACTAGCGGACTTTTTCTTAGGCAGTATTTT. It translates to CASTGRATSGLFLRQYF.

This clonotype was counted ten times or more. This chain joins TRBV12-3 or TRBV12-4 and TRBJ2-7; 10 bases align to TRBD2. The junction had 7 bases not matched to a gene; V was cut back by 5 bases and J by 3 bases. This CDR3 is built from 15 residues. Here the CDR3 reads CASSPSSGSLYEQYF. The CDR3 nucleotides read TGTGCCAGCAGTCCTTCTAGCGGGAGCCTCTACGAGCAGTACTTC.

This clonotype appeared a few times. In DNA form, the CDR3 reads TGTGCCATCAGTGCGTCCGGTGTATCCCTCTACAATGAGCAGTTCTTC. Protein: CAISASGVSLYNEQFF. The chain joins TRBV10-3 to TRBJ2-1; D call uncertain. In germline, CDR1 is ENHRY, CDR2 SYGVKD. Trimming cost V 4 bases and J 3 bases, with 16 bases left between them. There are 16 residues in the CDR3.

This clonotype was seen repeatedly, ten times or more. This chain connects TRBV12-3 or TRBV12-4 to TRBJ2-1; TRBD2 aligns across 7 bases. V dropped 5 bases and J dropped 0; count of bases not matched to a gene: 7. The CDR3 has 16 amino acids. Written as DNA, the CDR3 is TGTGCCAGCAGTAGACTAGCTCATAGCTCCTACAATGAGCAGTTCTTC. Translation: CASSRLAHSSYNEQFF.

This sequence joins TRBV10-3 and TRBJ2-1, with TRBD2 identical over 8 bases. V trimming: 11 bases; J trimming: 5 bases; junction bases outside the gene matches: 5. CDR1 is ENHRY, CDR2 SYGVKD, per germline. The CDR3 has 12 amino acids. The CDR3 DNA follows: TGTGCCCATACTAGCGGCAACAATGAGCAGTTCTTC. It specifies CAHTSGNNEQFF.

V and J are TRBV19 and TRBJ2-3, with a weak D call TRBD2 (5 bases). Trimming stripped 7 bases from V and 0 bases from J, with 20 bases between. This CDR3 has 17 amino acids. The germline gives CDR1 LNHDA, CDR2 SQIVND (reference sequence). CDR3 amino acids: CASNAGKINPSTDTQYF. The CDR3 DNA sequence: TGTGCCAGTAATGCCGGGAAGATAAATCCGAGCACAGATACGCAGTATTTT. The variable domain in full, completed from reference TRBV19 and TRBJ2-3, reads DGGITQSPKYLFRKEGQNVTLSCEQNLNHDAMYWYRQDPGQGLRLIYYSQIVNDFQKGDIAEGYSVSREKKESFPLTVTSAQKNPTAFYLCASNAGKINPSTDTQYFGPGTRLTVL.

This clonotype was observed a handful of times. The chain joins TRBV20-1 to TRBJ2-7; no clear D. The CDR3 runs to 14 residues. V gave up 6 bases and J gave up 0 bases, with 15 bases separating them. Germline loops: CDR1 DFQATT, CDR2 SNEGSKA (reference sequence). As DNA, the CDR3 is TGCAGTGCCGAGGACGGAACCAGCTCCTACGAGCAGTACTTC. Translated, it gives CSAEDGTSSYEQYF.

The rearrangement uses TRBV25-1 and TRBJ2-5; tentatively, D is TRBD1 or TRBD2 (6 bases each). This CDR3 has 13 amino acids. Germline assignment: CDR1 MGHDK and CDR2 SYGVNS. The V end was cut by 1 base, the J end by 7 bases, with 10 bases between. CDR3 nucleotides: TGTGCCAGCAGTGAATTGAAGGGGGGGACCCAGTACTTC. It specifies CASSELKGGTQYF.

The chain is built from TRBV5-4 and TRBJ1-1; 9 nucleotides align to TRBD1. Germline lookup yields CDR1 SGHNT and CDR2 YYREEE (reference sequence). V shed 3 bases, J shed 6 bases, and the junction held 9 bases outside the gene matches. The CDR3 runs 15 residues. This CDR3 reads CASSWDRVGTSEAFF. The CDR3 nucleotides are TGTGCCAGCAGCTGGGACAGGGTCGGGACTTCTGAAGCTTTCTTT.

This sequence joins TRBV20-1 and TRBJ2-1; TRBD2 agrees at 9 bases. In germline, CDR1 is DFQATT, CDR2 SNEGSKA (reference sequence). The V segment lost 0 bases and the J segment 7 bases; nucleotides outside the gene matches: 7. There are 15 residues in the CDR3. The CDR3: CSARDRLAGFNEQFF. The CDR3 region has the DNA TGCAGTGCTAGAGATCGCCTAGCGGGATTTAATGAGCAGTTCTTC.

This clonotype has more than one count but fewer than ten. CDR3 in amino acids: CASSQEGTGFATNEKLFF. The CDR3 DNA reads TGCGCCAGCAGCCAAGAGGGGACAGGGTTTGCAACTAATGAAAAACTGTTTTTT. The genes are TRBV4-3 and TRBJ1-4; 9 bases line up with TRBD1. J gave up 0 bases and V 0 bases, and 5 bases lay outside the gene matches. The CDR3 is 18 amino acids. The V gene's germline CDR1 is LGHNA and CDR2 YSLEER.

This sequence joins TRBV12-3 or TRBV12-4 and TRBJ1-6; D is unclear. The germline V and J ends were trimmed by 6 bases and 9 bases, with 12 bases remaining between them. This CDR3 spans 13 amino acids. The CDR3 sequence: CASSSTGSSPLHF. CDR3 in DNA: TGTGCCAGCAGCTCGACTGGGAGTTCACCCCTCCACTTT.

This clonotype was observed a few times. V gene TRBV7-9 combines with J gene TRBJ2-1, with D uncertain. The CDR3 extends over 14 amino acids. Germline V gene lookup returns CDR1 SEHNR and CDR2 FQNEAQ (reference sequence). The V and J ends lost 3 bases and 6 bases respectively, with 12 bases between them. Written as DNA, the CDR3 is TGTGCCAGCAGCTTCTTGGAGAATCCCAATGAGCAGTTCTTC. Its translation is CASSFLENPNEQFF. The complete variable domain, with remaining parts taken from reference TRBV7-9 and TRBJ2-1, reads DTGVSQNPRHKITKRGQNVTFRCDPISEHNRLYWYRQTLGQGPEFLTYFQNEAQLEKSRLLSDRFSAERPKGSFSTLEIQRTEQGDSAMYLCASSFLENPNEQFFGPGTRLTVL.

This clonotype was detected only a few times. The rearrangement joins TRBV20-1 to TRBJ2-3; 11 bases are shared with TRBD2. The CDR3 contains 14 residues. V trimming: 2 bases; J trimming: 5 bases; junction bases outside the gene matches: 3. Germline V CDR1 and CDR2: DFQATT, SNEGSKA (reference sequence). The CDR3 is CSARLAGGGDTQYF. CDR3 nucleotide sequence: TGCAGTGCTAGACTAGCGGGAGGCGGAGATACGCAGTATTTT.

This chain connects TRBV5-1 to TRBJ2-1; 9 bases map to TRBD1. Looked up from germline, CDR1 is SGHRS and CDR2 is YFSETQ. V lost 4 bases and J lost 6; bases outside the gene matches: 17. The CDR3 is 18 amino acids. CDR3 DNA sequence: TGCGCCAGCAGCCCACGGGCTATTACAGGGGGCTCTGGCAATGAGCAGTTCTTC. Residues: CASSPRAITGGSGNEQFF.